The rows below give T cell receptor beta chains drawn from one sample of a study of blood T cells in healthy people across ages. Each CDR3 protein gets one entry after TCRdb re-called the 5' RACE reads with MiXCR. Here the sample spans over 950,000 distinct CDR3 sequences, around 54% being singletons. The sample taken for sequencing was blood. The source is a woman between 55 and 75 years old in good health. Each CDR3 is given with its conserved first and last residue. A D gene is named only where the DNA matches it firmly. The size entry is marked missing in some rows and otherwise reads once, few, many or a size class.

v_call	clone_size	j_call	d_call	cdr3_nt	cdr3_aa
TRBV28	-	TRBJ2-1	-	TGTGCCAGCAGTCCACGACTAGAGGAGAATGAGCAGTTCTTC	CASSPRLEENEQFF
TRBV29-1	-	TRBJ1-1	-	TGCAGCGTTGAAAAAGGGGCCGAAGCTTTCTTT	CSVEKGAEAFF
TRBV27	-	TRBJ2-7	TRBD2	TGTGCCAGCACTCCACTCGGGGGGGGCTACGAGCAGTACTTC	CASTPLGGGYEQYF
TRBV6-5	few	TRBJ2-7	TRBD1	TGTGCCAGCAGGGGCGGACAGGGATCCTCCTACGAGCAGTACTTC	CASRGGQGSSYEQYF
TRBV7-9	few	TRBJ1-4	-	TGTGCCAGCAGCTTATTGGGGACAAGAGATGAAAAACTGTTTTTT	CASSLLGTRDEKLFF
TRBV6-2/TRBV6-3	few	TRBJ2-7	-	TGTGCCAGCAGTTATGGGGCCTCCTACGAGCAGTACTTC	CASSYGASYEQYF
TRBV3-1	-	TRBJ2-7	TRBD2	TGTGCCAGCAGCCAACGAGGGACTAGCGGGAGTTACTACGAGCAGTACTTC	CASSQRGTSGSYYEQYF
TRBV4-1	few	TRBJ2-3	TRBD2	TGCGCCAGCAGCCAAGTGAGTAGCGGGAGCGAGGAAGATACGCAGTATTTT	CASSQVSSGSEEDTQYF
TRBV5-8	-	TRBJ2-5	TRBD2	TGTGCCGGCAGGGTCTTGGCGGCTAGCGGGAAGACCCAGTACTTC	CAGRVLAASGKTQYF
TRBV9	-	TRBJ2-1	-	TGTGCCAGCAGCGAATCGAACAATGAGCAGTTCTTC	CASSESNNEQFF
TRBV27	few	TRBJ1-6	-	TGTGCCAGCAGCCCGTTCAGGAATTCACCCCTCCACTTT	CASSPFRNSPLHF
TRBV6-2/TRBV6-3	-	TRBJ1-2	-	TGTGCCAGCAGTCCGACAGGACAGCAAAACTATGGCTACACCTTC	CASSPTGQQNYGYTF
TRBV20-1	few	TRBJ2-1	TRBD2	TGCAGTGCGCTAGCGGGAGGGTACAATGAGCAGTTCTTC	CSALAGGYNEQFF
TRBV7-6	-	TRBJ2-5	-	TGTGCCAGCACTTCCATACGGAGTACCCAAGAGACCCAGTACTTC	CASTSIRSTQETQYF